This TCR beta chain was profiled in a study of OX40 agonist ivuxolimab in advanced cancers. On the study more broadly: At 0.01 to 10 mg/kg, ivuxolimab was administered intravenously to patients every 2 weeks. Partial responses were seen in three patients, one with hepatocellular carcinoma and two with cutaneous melanoma.

Autoimmune disease history or systemic immunosuppression excluded patients. The CDR3 totals 14 residues. V was pared by 3 bases and J by 7 bases, with 13 bases between. The V gene's germline CDR1 is SGHTA and CDR2 FQGTGA. TCRdb keeps only in-frame clones here, not all; method: immunoSEQ multiplex PCR. The table has fewer than 50,000 clones, around four fifths seen once. The V and J genes are TRBV7-3 and TRBJ2-1, with D perhaps TRBD2 (6 bases). The sequence was obtained from an adult with an advanced solid tumor such as melanoma, head and neck, liver or kidney cancer. The source material was CD4+ or CD8+ T cells sorted from blood, sampled in a trial of the OX40 agonist ivuxolimab. The CDR3: CASSFLGAGNEQFF. The DNA for the CDR3 is TGTGCCAGCAGCTTTCTAGGGGCGGGGAATGAGCAGTTCTTC.